These T cell receptor beta chains were read from a single sample in a study of blood T cell repertoires in COVID-19. The assay was immunoSEQ multiplex PCR, and TCRdb's table has in-frame clones only and misses some. The sample yields roughly 100,000 clones, roughly 80% seen once. Sequenced input: peripheral blood. These receptors were collected from a woman of 80 years or more with acute or convalescent COVID-19. Both conserved end residues are part of each CDR3. Each record gives: CDR3 length, V gene, D gene, clone size, J gene, CDR3 DNA, CDR3 protein. D genes are given only for firm matches. Size values are once, few and many counts, or a class for expanded clones, and some rows have none.

11	TRBV2	.	.	TRBJ2-1	TGTGCCAGCAGTCTACAGTCGGAGCAGTTCTTC	CASSLQSEQFF
13	TRBV7-9	.	.	TRBJ2-1	TGTGCCAGCAGCCCACAGGGACCCCTGGGAGAGTTCTTC	CASSPQGPLGEFF
14	TRBV4-1	.	.	TRBJ2-7	TGCGCCAGCAGCCAAGGGGCCGGGGTTGGCGAGCAGTACTTC	CASSQGAGVGEQYF
13	TRBV12-3/TRBV12-4	.	.	TRBJ1-2	TGTGCCAGCAGTGGGACACCAACTTATGGCTACACCTTC	CASSGTPTYGYTF
14	TRBV11-2	TRBD2	.	TRBJ2-5	TGTGCCAGCAGGGGACTAGCGGGAGAAGAGACCCAGTACTTC	CASRGLAGEETQYF
12	TRBV28	.	.	TRBJ2-1	TGTGCCAGCAGTTTATCTCAGGGTGAGCAGTTCTTC	CASSLSQGEQFF
11	TRBV10-3	TRBD2	once	TRBJ2-1	TGTGCCATCAGCTTAGCGGGAGAGCAGTTCTTC	CAISLAGEQFF
18	TRBV27	TRBD1	.	TRBJ1-2	TGTGCCAGCAGATTTATCGGACAGGGGGCGAGGGTCAACTATGGCTACACCTTC	CASRFIGQGARVNYGYTF
13	TRBV11-3	.	once	TRBJ2-3	TGTGCCAGCAGCCCAATTAGCACAGATACGCAGTATTTT	CASSPISTDTQYF
14	TRBV5-1	TRBD1	.	TRBJ2-3	TGCGCCAGCAGCCAGGGACAGGGGGCAGATACGCAGTATTTT	CASSQGQGADTQYF
19	TRBV11-2	TRBD2	.	TRBJ2-2	TGTGCCAGCAGCTCCTGGACTAGCGGAACCGGCCGGAGGCCCGGGGAGCTGTTTTTT	CASSSWTSGTGRRPGELFF
13	TRBV11-3	.	.	TRBJ1-5	TGTGCCAGCAGCCTATGGGGGGATCAGCCCCAGCATTTT	CASSLWGDQPQHF
16	TRBV11-1	.	.	TRBJ2-4	TGTGCCAGCAGCTTAGGTAACTACGGGTCCAAAAACATTCAGTACTTC	CASSLGNYGSKNIQYF
14	TRBV6-5	.	.	TRBJ1-2	TGTGCCAGCACCGGTGACAGTCCTAACTATGGCTACACCTTC	CASTGDSPNYGYTF
15	TRBV9	.	.	TRBJ1-5	TGTGCCAGCAGCGTACACGGGGGTGAGGGTCAGCCCCAGCATTTT	CASSVHGGEGQPQHF
15	TRBV27	.	.	TRBJ2-1	TGTGCCAGCAGGGCTCCTGTCCCCTCTTACAATGAGCAGTTCTTC	CASRAPVPSYNEQFF
14	TRBV28	TRBD1	.	TRBJ1-5	TGTGCCAGCAGACGGACAGGTTTGAGACAGCCCCAGCATTTT	CASRRTGLRQPQHF
15	TRBV7-9	.	.	TRBJ2-2	TGTGCCAGCAGCCTAGGGGCTCCCCATCCCGGGGAGCTGTTTTTT	CASSLGAPHPGELFF
14	TRBV6-6	TRBD1	.	TRBJ2-2	TGTGCCAGCAGGCCAACAGGGGACACCGGGGAGCTGTTTTTT	CASRPTGDTGELFF
13	TRBV2	.	.	TRBJ1-5	TGTGCCAGCGCAGGGGAGATTGATCAGCCCCAGCATTTT	CASAGEIDQPQHF
14	TRBV9	.	.	TRBJ1-5	TGTGCCAGCAGCCATGGACCGGGAAATCAGCCCCAGCATTTT	CASSHGPGNQPQHF
15	TRBV7-2	TRBD2	.	TRBJ2-1	TGTGCCAGCAGCGCTAGCGGGAGTGTGGAAAAGGAGCAGTTCTTC	CASSASGSVEKEQFF
17	TRBV3-1/TRBV3-2	TRBD2	.	TRBJ2-5	TGTGCCAGCAGTCCCGCAAAGGTAGCGGGAGGTCAAGAGACCCAGTACTTC	CASSPAKVAGGQETQYF
13	TRBV12-3/TRBV12-4	TRBD1	.	TRBJ1-1	TGTGCCAGCAGTTTTACAGGGGCCACTGAAGCTTTCTTT	CASSFTGATEAFF
14	TRBV20-1	.	once	TRBJ2-7	TGCAGTGCTAGTACGGCCGGGAATCCCTACGAGCAGTACTTC	CSASTAGNPYEQYF
16	TRBV24-1	TRBD2	.	TRBJ2-1	TGTGCCACCAGTGATACAGCGGGAGTGTCCTACAATGAGCAGTTCTTC	CATSDTAGVSYNEQFF
12	TRBV6-6	TRBD2	.	TRBJ2-1	TGTGCCACCCGGACTAGCGGGAGTCGGGCGTTCTTC	CATRTSGSRAFF
14	TRBV6-5	.	.	TRBJ1-5	TGTGCCAGCAGTTACCCTATGGGGGGTCAGCCCCAGCATTTT	CASSYPMGGQPQHF
13	TRBV7-6	.	.	TRBJ2-5	TGTGCCAGCAGCATCCGGGAAGAAGAGACCCAGTACTTC	CASSIREEETQYF
16	TRBV28	.	.	TRBJ2-5	TGTGCCAGCAGTCCCCACGGACAAGGGCCCGAGGAGACCCAGTACTTC	CASSPHGQGPEETQYF
15	TRBV6-5	.	.	TRBJ2-7	TGTGCCAGCTCATTTCAGACAGGTATCTTGTCCGAGCAGTACTTC	CASSFQTGILSEQYF
16	TRBV6-1	TRBD2	.	TRBJ2-1	TGTGCCAGCAGTGAAGGGCCTAGCGGGAGGAGGGGTGAGCAGTTCTTC	CASSEGPSGRRGEQFF
12	TRBV10-3	.	.	TRBJ1-2	TGTGCCACCACAAACTACTTCCGTGGCTACACCTTC	CATTNYFRGYTF
16	TRBV5-4	.	.	TRBJ1-1	TGTGCCAGCAGCTTTCCCACGCAGGGGATGAACACTGAAGCTTTCTTT	CASSFPTQGMNTEAFF
14	TRBV5-5	.	.	TRBJ1-5	TGTGCCAGCAGCTTGACAGGCGGCAATCAGCCCCAGCATTTT	CASSLTGGNQPQHF
17	TRBV7-8	TRBD1	.	TRBJ2-1	TGTGCCAGCAGCCCCTCTATTAGGGACAGGGGGCGTAATGAGCAGTTCTTC	CASSPSIRDRGRNEQFF
14	TRBV2	.	once	TRBJ1-6	TGTGCCAGCAGAGCGGACAGTCCAAATTCACCCCTCCACTTT	CASRADSPNSPLHF
15	TRBV6-5	TRBD2	.	TRBJ2-1	TGTGCCAGCAGTTACTCGGGGGGGTCCTACAATGAGCAGTTCTTC	CASSYSGGSYNEQFF
15	TRBV3-1/TRBV3-2	.	.	TRBJ2-1	TGTGCCAGCAGCCCCTCCCGCGGGTTACACAATGAGCAGTTCTTC	CASSPSRGLHNEQFF
14	TRBV18	.	.	TRBJ2-3	TGTGCCAGCTCACCAGACAGCTTCACAGATACGCAGTATTTT	CASSPDSFTDTQYF
15	TRBV5-8	TRBD1	once	TRBJ1-6	TGTGCCAGCAGTCATACAGGGGGACGGGGTTCACCCCTCCACTTT	CASSHTGGRGSPLHF
12	TRBV4-1	.	.	TRBJ1-2	TGCGCCAGCAGCCAGGAGGGCTATGGCTACACCTTC	CASSQEGYGYTF
14	TRBV27	TRBD1	once	TRBJ2-1	TGTGCCAGCAGTTACACAGGGGGCCACAATGAGCAGTTCTTC	CASSYTGGHNEQFF
17	TRBV19	TRBD2	.	TRBJ2-1	TGTGCCAGCTCCGGGACTAGCGGGTCGGGGACCTACAATGAGCAGTTCTTC	CASSGTSGSGTYNEQFF
16	TRBV5-5	TRBD1	.	TRBJ2-7	TGTGCCAGCAGCTTGGATTTGCAGGGGGCGTTGGACGAGCAGTACTTC	CASSLDLQGALDEQYF
17	TRBV3-1/TRBV3-2	TRBD1	.	TRBJ1-1	TGTGCCAGCAGCCATCTCCGGGACAGGGGGAGGAGCACTGAAGCTTTCTTT	CASSHLRDRGRSTEAFF
11	TRBV24-1	.	.	TRBJ2-1	TGTGCCACCAGTGATTCTTATGAGCAGTTCTTC	CATSDSYEQFF
13	TRBV11-3	.	.	TRBJ1-1	TGTGCCAGCAGCCCCGGGACACCTTCTGAAGCTTTCTTT	CASSPGTPSEAFF
16	TRBV7-9	TRBD2	.	TRBJ2-1	TGTGCCAGCAGCCCCAGGGTCAGCGGGAGAGGCGGTGAGCAGTTCTTC	CASSPRVSGRGGEQFF
12	TRBV11-3	.	few	TRBJ2-3	TGTGCCAGCAGCCCTCCCACAGATACGCAGTATTTT	CASSPPTDTQYF
14	TRBV3-1/TRBV3-2	.	.	TRBJ1-6	TGTGCCAGCAGCCAAGAACAGGGAAATTCACCCCTCCACTTT	CASSQEQGNSPLHF
12	TRBV7-8	.	.	TRBJ2-1	TGTGCCAGCAGCTTAGGGGCCCATGAGCAGTTCTTC	CASSLGAHEQFF
14	TRBV28	TRBD1	.	TRBJ2-1	TGTGCCACCACTGGACAGGGTCCCTACAATGAGCAGTTCTTC	CATTGQGPYNEQFF
12	TRBV3-1/TRBV3-2	TRBD2	.	TRBJ2-3	TGTGCCAGCAGCGGGACTAGCGATACGCAGTATTTT	CASSGTSDTQYF
14	TRBV5-1	.	.	TRBJ1-1	TGCGCCAGCAGCTTGTTAGCCGGGGACACTGAAGCTTTCTTT	CASSLLAGDTEAFF
15	TRBV24-1	TRBD2	.	TRBJ2-5	TGTGCCACCAGTGGACTAGCGGGAGGGGAAGAGACCCAGTACTTC	CATSGLAGGEETQYF
14	TRBV6-2/TRBV6-3	TRBD2	.	TRBJ2-1	TGTGCCAGCAGTTACACGGGACTAGCGGTAAAGCAGTTCTTC	CASSYTGLAVKQFF
11	TRBV29-1	.	.	TRBJ2-1	TGCAGCGTTGGTCTTTACAATGAGCAGTTCTTC	CSVGLYNEQFF